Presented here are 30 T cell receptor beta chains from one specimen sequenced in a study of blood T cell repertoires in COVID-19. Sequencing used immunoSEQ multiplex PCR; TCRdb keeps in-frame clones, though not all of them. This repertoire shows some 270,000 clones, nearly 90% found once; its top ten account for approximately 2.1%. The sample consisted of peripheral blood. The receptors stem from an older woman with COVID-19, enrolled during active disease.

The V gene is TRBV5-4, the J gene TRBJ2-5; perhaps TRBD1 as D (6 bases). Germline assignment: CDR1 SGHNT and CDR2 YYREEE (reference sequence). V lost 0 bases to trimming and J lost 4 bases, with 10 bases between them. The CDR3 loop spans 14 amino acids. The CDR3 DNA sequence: TGTGCCAGCAGCTTGGGTGGGGGCCGAGAGACCCAGTACTTC. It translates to CASSLGGGRETQYF.

This CDR3 is CASSRSAGQGPLEQYF. CDR3 coding DNA: TGCGCCAGCAGCCGGTCAGCCGGACAGGGGCCCCTCGAGCAGTACTTC. V is TRBV4-1 and J is TRBJ2-7, with 9 bases that match TRBD1. CDR3 size: 16 residues. CDR1 MGHRA and CDR2 YSYEKL come from the germline V gene. V lost 4 bases, J lost 6 bases, and 13 bases stayed unmatched.

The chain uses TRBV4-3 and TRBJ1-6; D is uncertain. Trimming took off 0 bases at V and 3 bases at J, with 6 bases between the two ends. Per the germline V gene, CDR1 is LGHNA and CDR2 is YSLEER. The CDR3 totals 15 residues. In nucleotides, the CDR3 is TGCGCCAGCAGCCAAGACGTCCGCTATAATTCACCCCTCCACTTT. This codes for CASSQDVRYNSPLHF.

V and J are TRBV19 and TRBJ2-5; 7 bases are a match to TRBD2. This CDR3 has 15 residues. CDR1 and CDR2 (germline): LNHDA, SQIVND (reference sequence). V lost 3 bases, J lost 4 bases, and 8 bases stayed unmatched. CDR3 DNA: TGTGCCAGTAGTATTGGGGGGGGTGCCCCAGAGACCCAGTACTTC. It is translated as CASSIGGGAPETQYF.

As DNA, the CDR3 is TGTGCCAGCTCAAGGGGACAGGCATTCTACGAGCAGTACTTC. Its protein product is CASSRGQAFYEQYF. The V call is TRBV18, the J call TRBJ2-7, with TRBD1 matching 8 bases. Unmatched junction bases numbered 6, after V lost 5 bases and J lost 3 bases. The CDR3 loop spans 14 amino acids. Germline CDR1 reads KGHSH; CDR2 reads LQKENI.

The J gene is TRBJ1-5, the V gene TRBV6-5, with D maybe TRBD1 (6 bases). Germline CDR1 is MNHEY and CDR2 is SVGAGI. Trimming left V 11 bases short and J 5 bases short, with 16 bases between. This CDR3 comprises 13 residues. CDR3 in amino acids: CAGSGTKHQPQHF. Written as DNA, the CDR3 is TGTGCCGGCTCCGGGACAAAACATCAGCCCCAGCATTTT.

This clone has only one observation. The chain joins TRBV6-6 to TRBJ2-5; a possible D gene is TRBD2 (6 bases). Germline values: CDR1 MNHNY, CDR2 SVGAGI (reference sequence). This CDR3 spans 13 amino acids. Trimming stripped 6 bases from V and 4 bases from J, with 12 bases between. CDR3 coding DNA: TGTGCCAGCAGGGGACTCCCTCCAGAGACCCAGTACTTC. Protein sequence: CASRGLPPETQYF.

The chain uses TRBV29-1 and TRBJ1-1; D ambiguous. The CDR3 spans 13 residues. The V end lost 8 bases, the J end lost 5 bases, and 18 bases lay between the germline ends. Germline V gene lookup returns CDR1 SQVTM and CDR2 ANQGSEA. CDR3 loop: CSFGLAEDTEAFF. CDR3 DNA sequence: TGCAGCTTCGGCCTGGCCGAGGATACTGAAGCTTTCTTT. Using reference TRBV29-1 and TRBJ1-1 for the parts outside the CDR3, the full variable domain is SAVISQKPSRDICQRGTSLTIQCQVDSQVTMMFWYRQQPGQSLTLIATANQGSEATYESGFVIDKFPISRPNLTFSTLTVSNMSPEDSSIYLCSFGLAEDTEAFFGQGTRLTVV.

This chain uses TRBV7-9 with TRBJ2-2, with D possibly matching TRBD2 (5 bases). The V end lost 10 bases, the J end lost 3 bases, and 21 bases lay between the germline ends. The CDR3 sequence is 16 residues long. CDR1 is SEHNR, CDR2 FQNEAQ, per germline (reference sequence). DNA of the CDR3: TGTGCCAAAAACCCCTCTCCCACGAGGGACACCGGGGAGCTGTTTTTT. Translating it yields CAKNPSPTRDTGELFF. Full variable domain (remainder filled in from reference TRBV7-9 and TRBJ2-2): DTGVSQNPRHKITKRGQNVTFRCDPISEHNRLYWYRQTLGQGPEFLTYFQNEAQLEKSRLLSDRFSAERPKGSFSTLEIQRTEQGDSAMYLCAKNPSPTRDTGELFFGEGSRLTVL.

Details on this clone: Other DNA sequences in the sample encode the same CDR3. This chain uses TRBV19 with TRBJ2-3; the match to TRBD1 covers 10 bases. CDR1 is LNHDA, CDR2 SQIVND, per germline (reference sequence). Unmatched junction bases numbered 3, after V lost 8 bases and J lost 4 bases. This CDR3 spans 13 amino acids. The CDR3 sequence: CASRDRGADTQYF. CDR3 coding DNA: TGTGCCAGTCGGGACAGGGGTGCAGATACGCAGTATTTT.

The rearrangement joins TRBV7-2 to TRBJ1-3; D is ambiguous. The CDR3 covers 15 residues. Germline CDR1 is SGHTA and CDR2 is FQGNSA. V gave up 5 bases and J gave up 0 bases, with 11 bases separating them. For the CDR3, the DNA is TGTGCCAGCAGCACCAGGTTTAGCTCTGGAAACACCATATATTTT. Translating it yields CASSTRFSSGNTIYF.

The CDR3 reads CASSQLFRAENTDTQYF. The CDR3 nucleotides read TGCGCCAGCAGCCAACTATTCAGGGCAGAGAACACAGATACGCAGTATTTT. The chain is built from TRBV4-1 and TRBJ2-3; tentative D call: TRBD1 (5 bases). Germline V CDR1 and CDR2: MGHRA, YSYEKL. This CDR3 has 17 residues. Trimming took 2 bases from V and 2 from J, leaving 17 bases between them.

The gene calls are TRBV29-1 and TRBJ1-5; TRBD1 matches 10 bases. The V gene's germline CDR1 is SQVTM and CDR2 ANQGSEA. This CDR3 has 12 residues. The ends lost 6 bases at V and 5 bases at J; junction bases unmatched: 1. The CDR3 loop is CSVGQGDQPQHF. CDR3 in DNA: TGCAGCGTAGGACAGGGGGATCAGCCCCAGCATTTT.

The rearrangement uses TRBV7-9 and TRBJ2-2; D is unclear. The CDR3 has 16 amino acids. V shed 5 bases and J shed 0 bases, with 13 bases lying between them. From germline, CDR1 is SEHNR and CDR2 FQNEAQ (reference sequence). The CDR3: CASSLGPTPNTGELFF. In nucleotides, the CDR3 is TGTGCCAGCAGCCTAGGGCCGACTCCGAACACCGGGGAGCTGTTTTTT.

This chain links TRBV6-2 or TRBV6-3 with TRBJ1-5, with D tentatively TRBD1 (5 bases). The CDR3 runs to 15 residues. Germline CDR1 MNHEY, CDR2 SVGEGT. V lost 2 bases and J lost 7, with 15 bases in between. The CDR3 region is CASSYLQGIGQPQHF. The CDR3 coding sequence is TGTGCCAGCAGTTACCTCCAGGGTATTGGACAGCCCCAGCATTTT.

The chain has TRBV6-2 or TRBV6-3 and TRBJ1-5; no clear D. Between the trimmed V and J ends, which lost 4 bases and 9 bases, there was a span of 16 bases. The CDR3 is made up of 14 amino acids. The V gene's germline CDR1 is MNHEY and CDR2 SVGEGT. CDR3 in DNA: TGTGCCAGCAGTTCGGGTCGGACGGGAGGGCCCCAGCATTTT. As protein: CASSSGRTGGPQHF.

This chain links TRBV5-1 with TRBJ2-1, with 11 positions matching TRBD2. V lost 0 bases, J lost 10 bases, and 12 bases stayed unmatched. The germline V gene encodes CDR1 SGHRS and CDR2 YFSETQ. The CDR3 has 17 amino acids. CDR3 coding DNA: TGCGCCAGCAGCTTGGTAATCCTTTCCGGGACTAGCGGCGAGCAGTTCTTC. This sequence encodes CASSLVILSGTSGEQFF.

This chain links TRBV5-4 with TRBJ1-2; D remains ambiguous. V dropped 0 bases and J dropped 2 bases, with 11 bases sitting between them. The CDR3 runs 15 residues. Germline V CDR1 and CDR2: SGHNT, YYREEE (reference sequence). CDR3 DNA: TGTGCCAGCAGCTTGGACCAGATCCCGAACTATGGCTACACCTTC. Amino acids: CASSLDQIPNYGYTF.

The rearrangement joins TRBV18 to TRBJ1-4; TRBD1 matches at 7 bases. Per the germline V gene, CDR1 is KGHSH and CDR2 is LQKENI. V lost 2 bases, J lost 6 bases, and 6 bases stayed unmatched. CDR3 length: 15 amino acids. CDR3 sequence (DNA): TGTGCCAGCTCACCAAGGGGGCGTACGTATGAAAAACTGTTTTTT. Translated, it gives CASSPRGRTYEKLFF.

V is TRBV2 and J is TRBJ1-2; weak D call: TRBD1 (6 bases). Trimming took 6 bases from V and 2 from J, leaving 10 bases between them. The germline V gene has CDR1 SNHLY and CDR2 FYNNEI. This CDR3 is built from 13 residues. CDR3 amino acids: CASSQGKNYGYTF. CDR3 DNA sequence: TGTGCCAGCAGCCAGGGGAAAAACTATGGCTACACCTTC.

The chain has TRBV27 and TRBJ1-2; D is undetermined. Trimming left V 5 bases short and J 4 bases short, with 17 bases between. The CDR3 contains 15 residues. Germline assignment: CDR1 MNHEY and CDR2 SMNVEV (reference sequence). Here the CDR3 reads CASSPGSVAVYGYTF. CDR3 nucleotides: TGTGCCAGCAGTCCTGGATCCGTGGCGGTCTATGGCTACACCTTC.

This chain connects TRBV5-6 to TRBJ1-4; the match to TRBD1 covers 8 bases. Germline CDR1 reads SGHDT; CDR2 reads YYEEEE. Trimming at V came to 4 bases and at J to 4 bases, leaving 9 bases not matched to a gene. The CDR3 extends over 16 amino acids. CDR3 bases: TGTGCCAGCAGCCTACAGGGGGGTAGGCTTAATGAAAAACTGTTTTTT. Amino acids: CASSLQGGRLNEKLFF.

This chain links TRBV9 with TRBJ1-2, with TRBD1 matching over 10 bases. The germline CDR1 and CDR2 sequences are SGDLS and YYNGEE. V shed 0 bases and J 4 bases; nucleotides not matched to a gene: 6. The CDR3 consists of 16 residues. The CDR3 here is CASSVGVGQGGYGYTF. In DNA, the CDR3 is TGTGCCAGCAGCGTAGGAGTAGGACAGGGGGGCTATGGCTACACCTTC.

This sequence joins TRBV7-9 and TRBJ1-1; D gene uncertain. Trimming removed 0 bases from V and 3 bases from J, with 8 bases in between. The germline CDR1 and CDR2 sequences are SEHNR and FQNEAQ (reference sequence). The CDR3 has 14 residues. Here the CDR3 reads CASSLAVGYTEAFF. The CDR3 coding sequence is TGTGCCAGCAGCTTAGCGGTCGGGTACACTGAAGCTTTCTTT.

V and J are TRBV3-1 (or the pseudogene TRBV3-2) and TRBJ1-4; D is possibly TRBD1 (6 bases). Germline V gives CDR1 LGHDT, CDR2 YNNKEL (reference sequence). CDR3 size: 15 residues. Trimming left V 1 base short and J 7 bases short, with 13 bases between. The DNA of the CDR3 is TGTGCCAGCAGCCAAGTGGGCAGGGGATTTGAAAAACTGTTTTTT. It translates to CASSQVGRGFEKLFF.

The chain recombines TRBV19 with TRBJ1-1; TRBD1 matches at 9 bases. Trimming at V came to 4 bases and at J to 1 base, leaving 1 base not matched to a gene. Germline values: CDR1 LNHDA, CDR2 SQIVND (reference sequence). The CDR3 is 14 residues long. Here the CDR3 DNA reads TGTGCCAGTAGTACGGGACAGGGGAACACTGAAGCTTTCTTT. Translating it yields CASSTGQGNTEAFF.

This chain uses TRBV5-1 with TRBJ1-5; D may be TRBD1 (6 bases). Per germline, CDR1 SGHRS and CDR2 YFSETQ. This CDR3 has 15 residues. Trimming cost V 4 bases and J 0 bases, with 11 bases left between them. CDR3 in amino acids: CASSLQGDSNQPQHF. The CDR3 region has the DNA TGCGCCAGCAGCCTACAGGGAGATAGCAATCAGCCCCAGCATTTT.

CDR3 DNA: TGTGCCAGTAGCTACAGATATCCTGCGAACACCGGGGAGCTGTTTTTT. Encoded protein: CASSYRYPANTGELFF. The chain has TRBV19 and TRBJ2-2, with no clear D. The V and J ends lost 6 bases and 0 bases respectively, with 14 bases between them. This CDR3 has 16 residues. Germline V gene data show CDR1 as LNHDA and CDR2 as SQIVND (reference sequence). Variable domain in full (rest from reference TRBV19 and TRBJ2-2): DGGITQSPKYLFRKEGQNVTLSCEQNLNHDAMYWYRQDPGQGLRLIYYSQIVNDFQKGDIAEGYSVSREKKESFPLTVTSAQKNPTAFYLCASSYRYPANTGELFFGEGSRLTVL.

The CDR3 protein is CASSLQRGQGAPWYIQYF. DNA for the CDR3: TGTGCCAGCAGCCTACAAAGGGGACAGGGGGCGCCCTGGTACATTCAGTACTTC. The rearrangement links TRBV13 to TRBJ2-4, with 12 bases matching TRBD1. Trimming at V came to 5 bases and at J to 8 bases, leaving 16 bases not matched to a gene. This CDR3 contains 18 residues. Germline CDR1 PRHDT, CDR2 FYEKMQ (reference sequence). The full variable domain, in which reference TRBV13 and TRBJ2-4 provide the parts outside the CDR3, is AAGVIQSPRHLIKEKRETATLKCYPIPRHDTVYWYQQGPGQDPQFLISFYEKMQSDKGSIPDRFSAQQFSDYHSELNMSSLELGDSALYFCASSLQRGQGAPWYIQYFGAGTRLSVL.

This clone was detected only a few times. The CDR3 DNA sequence: TGTGCCAGCAGCTCAATGGGGACAGTCAATGAAAAACTGTTTTTT. Its protein product is CASSSMGTVNEKLFF. The chain joins TRBV7-9 to TRBJ1-4, with 7 bases fitting TRBD1. The CDR3 contains 15 residues. The germline CDR1 and CDR2 sequences are SEHNR and FQNEAQ (reference sequence). V gave up 4 bases and J gave up 5 bases; unmatched junction bases: 7.